This T cell receptor beta chain was sequenced in a study of T cell repertoires in ileal Crohn's disease. The overall study: About half received postoperative treatment, 10 to 11 with thiopurines and about 20 anti-TNF.

The CDR3 is 14 amino acids. Between the trimmed V and J ends, which lost 4 bases and 3 bases, there was a span of 10 bases. The V gene's germline CDR1 is MNHEY and CDR2 SVGAGI. On this clone itself: Its antigen is not identified.

Repertoires were generated with immunoSEQ multiplex PCR, while TCRdb's copy carries only in-frame clones and drops some. The sample shows some 4,000 clones, roughly 83% of them seen only once. Study results and caveats: Every patient over 26.8% clonality showed endoscopic recurrence. High-frequency clones were more common in sorted CD8 than CD4 cells. Clonal expansions were more frequent in active smokers than non-smokers at surgery.

This chain links TRBV6-5 with TRBJ2-1; D is possibly TRBD2 (6 bases). The specimen sequenced was ileal tissue. The source of this sequence is an adult with Crohn's disease. CDR3 nucleotide sequence: TGTGCCAGCAGTTCGCTAGCGCTCTACAATGAGCAGTTCTTC. Translation: CASSSLALYNEQFF.